One sample yielded the 31 T cell receptor beta chains listed below, sequenced in a study of blood T cell repertoires in COVID-19. Here immunoSEQ multiplex PCR was the method, and the copy in TCRdb shows in-frame clones only, minus some. The data contain hundreds of thousands of clones, about 90% of them seen just once; the ten biggest clones take up under 3%. The sequenced sample consisted of PBMCs or T cells enriched from blood (not recorded which). Receptors were obtained from a woman between 50 and 59 years old who had been exposed to COVID-19.

The chain carries TRBV10-3 and TRBJ1-6; 7 nucleotides line up with TRBD1. CDR1 and CDR2 (germline): ENHRY, SYGVKD. The CDR3 consists of 13 residues. The junction had 11 bases not matched to a gene; V was cut back by 5 bases and J by 16 bases. The CDR3 DNA reads as TGTGCCATCAGTCTTGCCGGGACAGAAAGGCTCCACTTT. Protein product: CAISLAGTERLHF.

Note on this clone: One end of the junction varies from germline; a read error may be responsible. Written as DNA, the CDR3 is TGCGCCAGCAGCCCAACAAAGGGGCCAACAGCTAACTATGACTACACCTTC. Its translation: CASSPTKGPTANYDYTF. This chain joins TRBV5-1 and TRBJ1-2; perhaps TRBD1 as D (5 bases). This CDR3 spans 17 amino acids. Germline V gene sequence: CDR1 SGHRS, CDR2 YFSETQ.

The chain combines TRBV30 with TRBJ1-3; D not certain. V was shortened by 0 bases and J by 4 bases, with 13 bases between the two germline ends. Germline CDR1 is GTSNPN and CDR2 is SVGIG (reference sequence). The CDR3 is 15 residues long. The CDR3 DNA sequence: TGTGCCTGGAGTGTTCGACACTTCTACGGAAACACCATATATTTT. Translating gives CAWSVRHFYGNTIYF.

This sequence joins TRBV28 and TRBJ1-5, with D perhaps TRBD1 (6 bases). Germline V gene lookup returns CDR1 MDHEN and CDR2 SYDVKM. The CDR3 is 15 amino acids. Between the trimmed V and J ends, which lost 7 bases and 4 bases, there was a span of 17 bases. This chain's CDR3 is CASTPLGRGNQPQHF. CDR3 sequence (DNA): TGTGCCAGCACCCCCTTGGGTAGGGGGAATCAGCCCCAGCATTTT.

This clone was observed a single time. CDR3 region: CASSQPRQGAGNTIYF. CDR3 nucleotides: TGCGCCAGCAGCCAACCCAGACAGGGGGCTGGAAACACCATATATTTT. The chain uses TRBV4-1 and TRBJ1-3, with 9 positions matching TRBD1. The germline CDR1 and CDR2 sequences are MGHRA and YSYEKL. The ends lost 2 bases at V and 2 bases at J; junction bases unmatched: 4. CDR3 length: 16 residues.

This clone appeared a few times. The rearrangement joins TRBV6-5 to TRBJ1-6; D is unresolved. The CDR3 covers 15 residues. V lost 6 bases and J 6 bases, leaving 15 bases between the germline ends. Per the germline V gene, CDR1 is MNHEY and CDR2 is SVGAGI. CDR3 coding DNA: TGTGCCAGCAGAACGGGAGTAACAATTAATTCACCCCTCCACTTT. Residues: CASRTGVTINSPLHF.

The chain is built from TRBV7-9 and TRBJ2-3; D possibly corresponds to TRBD2 (6 bases). CDR1 is SEHNR, CDR2 FQNEAQ, per germline (reference sequence). Deletions cut 3 bases from V and 2 bases from J, with 9 bases between. This CDR3 region has 14 residues. The chain's CDR3 is CASSLGLSTDTQYF. CDR3 bases: TGTGCCAGCAGCTTGGGACTCTCCACAGATACGCAGTATTTT.

This sequence joins TRBV4-1 and TRBJ2-5; TRBD2 aligns across 12 bases. The CDR3 covers 17 residues. J was trimmed by 4 bases and V by 3 bases; bases with no gene match: 9. Germline V gives CDR1 MGHRA, CDR2 YSYEKL. For the CDR3, the DNA is TGCGCCAGCAGCCAGGAGCGGACTAGCGGGGACCGAGAGACCCAGTACTTC. Translated: CASSQERTSGDRETQYF.

This chain uses TRBV5-1 with TRBJ1-2, with D perhaps TRBD1 (5 bases). The CDR3 extends over 13 amino acids. Germline assignment: CDR1 SGHRS and CDR2 YFSETQ. The V and J ends lost 5 bases and 4 bases respectively, with 12 bases between them. The CDR3 DNA sequence: TGCGCCAGCAGAGCACAGGCATCCTATGGCTACACCTTC. Its translation: CASRAQASYGYTF.

CDR3 sequence: CASSQDRSRSGYTF. CDR3 in DNA: TGTGCCAGCAGCCAGGACAGGAGTCGGTCTGGCTACACCTTC. The chain uses TRBV7-9 and TRBJ1-2; 7 bases agree with TRBD1. Germline CDR1 and CDR2: SEHNR and FQNEAQ (reference sequence). V lost 5 bases and J lost 7; bases outside the gene matches: 10. The CDR3 has 14 residues.

A few counts support this clone. Other DNA sequences from this sample encode an identical CDR3 as well. J is TRBJ1-1 and V is TRBV7-2; maybe TRBD1 (6 bases). CDR3 length equals 13 residues. V was trimmed by 4 bases and J by 4 bases, leaving 10 bases between them. Germline V gene lookup returns CDR1 SGHTA and CDR2 FQGNSA. CDR3 region: CASSSNRVTEAFF. CDR3 DNA sequence: TGTGCCAGCAGCTCCAACAGGGTCACTGAAGCTTTCTTT.

The chain employs TRBV29-1 and TRBJ1-4; TRBD1 might be the D (6 bases). The V gene lost 4 bases and the J gene lost 7 bases, with 10 bases spanning the gap. Germline values: CDR1 SQVTM, CDR2 ANQGSEA. The CDR3 loop spans 12 amino acids. The DNA of the CDR3 is TGCAGCGTTGGGGGGGGCGGTGAAAAACTGTTTTTT. Amino acid sequence: CSVGGGGEKLFF.

This clone was seen a handful of times. The chain carries TRBV1 and TRBJ1-5; TRBD1, the D gene given by the table, was not confirmed from the DNA. TRBV1 corresponds to a pseudogene. The CDR3 spans 17 residues. Here the CDR3 reads CTSSPTGRVIDNQPQHF. The CDR3 bases are TGCACCAGCAGTCCGACAGGGCGAGTAATAGACAATCAGCCCCAGCATTTT.

This chain uses TRBV12-3 or TRBV12-4 with TRBJ2-7; TRBD1 might be the D (6 bases). V shed 5 bases and J shed 6 bases, with 11 bases lying between them. The CDR3 covers 12 residues. This CDR3 is CASSGLTGEQYF. The CDR3 coding sequence is TGTGCCAGCAGTGGGCTGACAGGCGAGCAGTACTTC.

The J gene is TRBJ1-5, the V gene TRBV18; D is possibly TRBD1 (6 bases). The CDR3 length is 14 residues. In germline, CDR1 is KGHSH, CDR2 LQKENI. V lost 1 base and J lost 3, with 7 bases in between. This CDR3 is CASSPRDTNQPQHF. DNA for the CDR3: TGTGCCAGCTCACCACGGGACACCAATCAGCCCCAGCATTTT.

This clone was found once. The rearrangement joins TRBV21-1 to TRBJ1-5; the table gives TRBD1 as D, unverified against the DNA. TRBV21-1 is given as a pseudogene. The CDR3 loop spans 15 amino acids. Written as DNA, the CDR3 is TGTGCCAGCAGCGAATATTACAGGAGCAATCAGCCCCAGCATTTT. It yields the protein CASSEYYRSNQPQHF.

The chain combines TRBV2 with TRBJ1-1; weak D call: TRBD1 (6 bases). Between the trimmed V and J ends, which lost 8 bases and 8 bases, there was a span of 21 bases. CDR1 is SNHLY, CDR2 FYNNEI, per germline. The CDR3 runs 14 residues. The CDR3 spells CASHIGQGSGEAFF. The CDR3 DNA follows: TGTGCCAGCCATATAGGGCAGGGGAGCGGCGAAGCTTTCTTT.

This clone was recorded a few times. Other DNA sequences of this sample code for an identical CDR3. This sequence joins TRBV5-1 and TRBJ2-1, with TRBD2 matching 7 bases. V shed 0 bases and J 1 base; nucleotides not matched to a gene: 1. CDR1 and CDR2 from the germline V gene are SGHRS and YFSETQ. The CDR3 is 15 amino acids. CDR3 loop: CASSLGGGSYNEQFF. DNA of the CDR3: TGCGCCAGCAGCTTGGGCGGGGGTTCCTACAATGAGCAGTTCTTC.

V gene TRBV29-1 combines with J gene TRBJ2-3; 13 bases align to TRBD2. The V and J ends lost 6 bases and 10 bases, in that order; junction bases with no gene match: 4. The CDR3 extends over 12 amino acids. Germline V CDR1 and CDR2: SQVTM, ANQGSEA. The CDR3 here is CSVSGTSGAQYF. The CDR3 DNA reads as TGCAGCGTCTCCGGGACTAGCGGGGCGCAGTATTTT.

The J gene is TRBJ2-3, the V gene TRBV5-1; 9 bases map to TRBD2. Unmatched junction bases numbered 6, after V lost 1 base and J lost 3 bases. The germline gives CDR1 SGHRS, CDR2 YFSETQ. This CDR3 comprises 16 residues. This chain's CDR3 is CASSLLLAGPTDTQYF. The CDR3 bases are TGCGCCAGCAGCTTGCTACTAGCGGGTCCAACAGATACGCAGTATTTT.

The chain employs TRBV2 and TRBJ1-4, with 9 bases identical to TRBD1. The CDR3 runs to 16 residues. Germline V CDR1 and CDR2: SNHLY, FYNNEI. The junction had 10 bases not matched to a gene; V was cut back by 4 bases and J by 7 bases. In DNA, the CDR3 is TGTGCCAGCAGTGGGTTGATGGGACAGGGCTTTGAAAAACTGTTTTTT. It encodes CASSGLMGQGFEKLFF.

The V call is TRBV19, the J call TRBJ1-1, with D maybe TRBD1 (5 bases). CDR1 is LNHDA and CDR2 is SQIVND in the germline V gene (reference sequence). Trimming stripped 3 bases from V and 0 bases from J, with 8 bases between. This CDR3 comprises 14 residues. Here the CDR3 DNA reads TGTGCCAGTAGTATCCCAGGGATGAACACTGAAGCTTTCTTT. Protein: CASSIPGMNTEAFF.

The chain links TRBV6-5 to TRBJ1-1, with TRBD1 matching 9 bases. Germline lookup yields CDR1 MNHEY and CDR2 SVGAGI. The V segment lost 5 bases and the J segment 4 bases; nucleotides outside the gene matches: 8. This CDR3 is built from 15 residues. The CDR3 loop is CASSLYRGRVTEAFF. In nucleotides, the CDR3 is TGTGCCAGCAGTCTCTACAGGGGGCGCGTCACTGAAGCTTTCTTT.

CDR3 sequence reads: CASRPNRVSDQPQHF. CDR3 DNA sequence: TGTGCCAGCAGACCCAACAGGGTGAGTGATCAGCCCCAGCATTTT. The chain combines TRBV6-5 with TRBJ1-5; TRBD1 is a possible D gene (6 bases). The germline V gene has CDR1 MNHEY and CDR2 SVGAGI. The CDR3 spans 15 residues. V was clipped by 6 bases and J by 5 bases, with 17 bases between them.

The chain has TRBV6-1 and TRBJ2-7; tentative D call: TRBD2 (5 bases). V was cut by 2 bases and J by 6 bases, with 8 bases left in between. CDR3 length equals 12 residues. From germline, CDR1 is MNHNS and CDR2 SASEGT. CDR3 coding DNA: TGTGCCAGCAGTGAAACGAGGGCCGAGCAGTACTTC. Translating it yields CASSETRAEQYF.

The chain has TRBV18 and TRBJ2-5; D unresolved. CDR1 and CDR2 (germline): KGHSH, LQKENI. The CDR3 loop spans 13 amino acids. The germline V and J ends were trimmed by 0 bases and 0 bases, with 2 bases remaining between them. CDR3 protein: CASSPPNQETQYF. The CDR3 coding sequence is TGTGCCAGCTCACCACCCAACCAAGAGACCCAGTACTTC.

The chain links TRBV5-4 to TRBJ2-3; the D gene is possibly TRBD2 (5 bases). The CDR3 covers 13 residues. The germline V gene encodes CDR1 SGHNT and CDR2 YYREEE (reference sequence). Between the trimmed V and J ends, which lost 4 bases and 3 bases, there was a span of 9 bases. The CDR3 sequence is CASSHGGTDTQYF. The CDR3 DNA reads TGTGCCAGCAGCCACGGAGGAACAGATACGCAGTATTTT.

This chain links TRBV27 with TRBJ2-7, with a possible D match to TRBD2 (6 bases). V was shortened by 9 bases and J by 1 base, with 19 bases between the two germline ends. The CDR3 is made up of 15 amino acids. Germline V gene data show CDR1 as MNHEY and CDR2 as SMNVEV (reference sequence). This CDR3 reads CASSRAGTASYEQYF. The CDR3 DNA is TGTGCCAGTTCCCGCGCGGGGACGGCATCCTACGAGCAGTACTTC.

The rearrangement links TRBV5-1 to TRBJ2-3, with unresolved D. The CDR3 runs to 14 residues. Germline values: CDR1 SGHRS, CDR2 YFSETQ. Between the trimmed V and J ends, which lost 5 bases and 0 bases, there was a span of 10 bases. As DNA, the CDR3 is TGCGCCAGCAGAGGTCCAGGCAGCACAGATACGCAGTATTTT. Amino acids: CASRGPGSTDTQYF.

In its sample, this clone was seen a few times. The rearrangement uses TRBV30 and TRBJ1-6; 7 positions agree with TRBD1. Losses at the gene ends were 3 bases for V and 7 bases for J; bases not matched to a gene: 6. Germline V CDR1 and CDR2: GTSNPN, SVGIG (reference sequence). The CDR3 contains 14 residues. CDR3: CAWRGGRGNSPLHF. In nucleotides, the CDR3 is TGTGCCTGGAGAGGAGGCAGGGGGAATTCACCCCTCCACTTT. The whole variable domain, remainder taken from reference TRBV30 and TRBJ1-6, is SQTIHQWPATLVQPVGSPLSLECTVEGTSNPNLYWYRQAAGRGLQLLFYSVGIGQISSEVPQNLSASRPQDRQFILSSKKLLLSDSGFYLCAWRGGRGNSPLHFGNGTRLTVT.

This clone appeared once. The gene calls are TRBV19 and TRBJ1-5, with 7 bases lining up with TRBD1. With V trimmed by 10 bases and J by 0 bases, 9 bases remained unmatched. Per germline, CDR1 LNHDA and CDR2 SQIVND (reference sequence). The CDR3 covers 15 residues. The CDR3 region has the DNA TGTGCCACCTCTGACAGGGTGGCTAGCAATCAGCCCCAGCATTTT. Translating it yields CATSDRVASNQPQHF.